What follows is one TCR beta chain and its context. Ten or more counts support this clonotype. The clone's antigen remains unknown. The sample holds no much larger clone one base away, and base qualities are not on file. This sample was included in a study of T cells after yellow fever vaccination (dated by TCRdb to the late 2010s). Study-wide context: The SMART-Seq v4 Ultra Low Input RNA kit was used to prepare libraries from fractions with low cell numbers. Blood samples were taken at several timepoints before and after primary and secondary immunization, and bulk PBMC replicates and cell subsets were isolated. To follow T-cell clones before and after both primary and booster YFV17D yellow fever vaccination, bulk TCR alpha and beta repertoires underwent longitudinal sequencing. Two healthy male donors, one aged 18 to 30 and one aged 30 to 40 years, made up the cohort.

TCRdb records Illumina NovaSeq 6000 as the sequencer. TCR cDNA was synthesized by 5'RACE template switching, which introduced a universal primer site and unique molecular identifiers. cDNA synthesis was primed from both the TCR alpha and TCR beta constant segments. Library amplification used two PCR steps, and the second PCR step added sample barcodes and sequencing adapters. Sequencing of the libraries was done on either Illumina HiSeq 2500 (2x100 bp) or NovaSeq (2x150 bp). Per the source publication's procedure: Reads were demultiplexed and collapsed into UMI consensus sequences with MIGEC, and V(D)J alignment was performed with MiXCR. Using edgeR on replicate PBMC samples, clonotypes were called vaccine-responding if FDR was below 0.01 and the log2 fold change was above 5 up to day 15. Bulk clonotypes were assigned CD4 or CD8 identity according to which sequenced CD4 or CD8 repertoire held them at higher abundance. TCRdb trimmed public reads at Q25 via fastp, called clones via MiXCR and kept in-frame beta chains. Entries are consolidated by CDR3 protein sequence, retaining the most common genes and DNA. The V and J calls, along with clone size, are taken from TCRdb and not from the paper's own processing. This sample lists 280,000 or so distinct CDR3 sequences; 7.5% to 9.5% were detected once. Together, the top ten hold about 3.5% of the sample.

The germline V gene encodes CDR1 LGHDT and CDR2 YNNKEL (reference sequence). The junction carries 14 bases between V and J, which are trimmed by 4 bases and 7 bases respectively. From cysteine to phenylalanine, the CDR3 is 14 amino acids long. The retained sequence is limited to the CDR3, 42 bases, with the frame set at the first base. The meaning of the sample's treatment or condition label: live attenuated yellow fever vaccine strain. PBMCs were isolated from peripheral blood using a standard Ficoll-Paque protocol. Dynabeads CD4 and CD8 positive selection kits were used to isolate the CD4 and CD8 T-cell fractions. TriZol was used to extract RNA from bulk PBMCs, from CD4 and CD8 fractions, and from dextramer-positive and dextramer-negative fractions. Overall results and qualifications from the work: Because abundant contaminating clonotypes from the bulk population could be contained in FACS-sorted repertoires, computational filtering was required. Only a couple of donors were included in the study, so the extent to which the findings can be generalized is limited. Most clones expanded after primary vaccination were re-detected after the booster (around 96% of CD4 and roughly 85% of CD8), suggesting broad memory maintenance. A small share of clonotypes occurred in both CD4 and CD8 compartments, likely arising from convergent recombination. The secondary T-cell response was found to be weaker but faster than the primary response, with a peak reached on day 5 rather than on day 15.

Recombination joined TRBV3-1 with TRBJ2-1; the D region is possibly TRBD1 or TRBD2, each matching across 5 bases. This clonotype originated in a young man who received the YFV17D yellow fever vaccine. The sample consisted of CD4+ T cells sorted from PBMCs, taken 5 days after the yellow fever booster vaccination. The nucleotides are TGTGCCAGCAGCCCTCTAGGGGAGCGGAATGAGCAGTTCTTC. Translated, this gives CASSPLGERNEQFF.